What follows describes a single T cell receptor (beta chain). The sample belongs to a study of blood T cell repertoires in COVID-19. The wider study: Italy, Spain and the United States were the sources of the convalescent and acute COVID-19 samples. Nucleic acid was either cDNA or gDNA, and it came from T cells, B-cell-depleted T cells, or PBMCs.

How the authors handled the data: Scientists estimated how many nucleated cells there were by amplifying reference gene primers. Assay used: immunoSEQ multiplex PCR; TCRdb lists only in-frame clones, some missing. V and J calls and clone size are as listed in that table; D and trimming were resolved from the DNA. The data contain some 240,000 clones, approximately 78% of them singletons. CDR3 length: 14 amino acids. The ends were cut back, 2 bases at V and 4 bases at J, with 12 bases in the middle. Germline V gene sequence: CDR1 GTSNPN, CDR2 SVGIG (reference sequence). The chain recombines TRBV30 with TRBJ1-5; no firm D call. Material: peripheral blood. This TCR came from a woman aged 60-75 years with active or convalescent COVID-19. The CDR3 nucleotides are TGTGCCTGGAGTAGAAAGCTTGAGAATCAGCCCCAGCATTTT. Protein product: CAWSRKLENQPQHF.